This T cell receptor beta chain is drawn from a study of blood T cell repertoires in COVID-19 (dated by TCRdb to the early 2020s). In terms of the full investigation: Samples from collaborators originated in the United States, Italy and Spain and spanned both the acute and convalescent phases of COVID-19. The dataset comprised deeply sampled blood TCRbeta repertoires from subjects exposed to, actively infected with, or recovered from COVID-19. Where HLA class I and class II types were available, the types were taken from metadata supplied by the sample provider, not from assay-based typing. Nearly every sample came with metadata listing a de-identified subject ID, COVID-19 status, age in years and sex. The material from the prospective study consisted of cDNA or gDNA derived from T cells, B-cell-depleted T cells, or PBMCs. The samples were drawn from the first 160 participants of the ongoing ImmuneRACE study and from 950 to 1,500 subjects provided by 6 global collaborators. The repertoires were released in a freely available public database meant as a resource for research on the immune response to SARS-CoV-2. The investigation overall reported the following: The quantity of clinical and demographic metadata differed by source and by participant and was supplied without curation.

Concerning this clone: Its cognate antigen has yet to be identified. Base qualities are not recorded, but no much larger clone differs from it by a single base.

Participants in the prospective study were aged about 18 to 95 years, lived in some 24 United States geographic areas, and enrolled through a virtual design. In the prospective study, participants were assigned to cohorts based on the clinical history participants reported in a screening survey and a study questionnaire. Recovered participants in ImmuneRACE Cohort 3 were defined as having two consecutive negative NP/OP PCR tests, clearance from a healthcare professional, or resolution of symptoms. Mobile phlebotomists in the prospective study collected whole blood, serum and a nasopharyngeal or oropharyngeal swab from every participant. Over an approximately 2-month period, participants in the prospective study had the option of providing additional blood draws and questionnaires. Before DNA extraction, prospective study blood samples were shipped either frozen or at room temperature. The immunoSEQ Assay, a bias-controlled multiplex PCR, was used to amplify TCRbeta CDR3 regions from genomic DNA. For the original study's pipeline: The number of nucleated cells in each sample was estimated by amplification of reference gene primers within the assay. To quantify the absolute abundance of each unique TCRbeta CDR3 rearrangement, sequence reads were collapsed and filtered. Productive Simpson clonality was computed per sample as the square root of Simpson's diversity index over productive rearrangements. Held by TCRdb, this immuneACCESS table contains in-frame sequences only and omits some clones. Under half of the omission traces to an unresolved V gene where checked; the cause of the rest is unknown. The V and J calls and clone size were taken over from that table, and D and trimming were inferred from the DNA. For this sample there are about 380,000 clones; approximately 90% appear just once. Approximately 1.2% of the sample is taken by the ten largest.

Trimming removed 8 bases from V and 2 bases from J; the gene matches leave 13 bases unexplained. The CDR1 and CDR2 encoded by the germline V gene are MDHEN and SYDVKM. CDR3 length: 16 amino acids, cysteine to phenylalanine. The retained sequence is limited to the CDR3, 48 bases, with the frame set at the first base. Sequenced sample: PBMCs or T cells enriched from blood (not recorded which). The receptor chain draws on TRBV28 and TRBJ2-3, and 7 junctional nucleotides match TRBD2. This clonotype was sampled from a woman younger than 35 who had recovered from COVID-19. Here the CDR3 is given as CASSLASGEITDTQYF. The sequenced DNA is TGTGCCAGCTCCTTGGCAAGCGGGGAAATCACAGATACGCAGTATTTT.